These 17 T cell receptor beta chains came from one sample sequenced in a study of CD8 T cells in Susac syndrome. RNA was extracted with the RNeasy kit, and a quantity of roughly 0.5 to 1 ug was reverse transcribed using random hexamers. One entry per CDR3 protein, called by TCRdb with MiXCR from the immunoSEQ multiplex PCR reads. Of 100,000 to 150,000 distinct CDR3 sequences detected, just over 90% appear once; the ten largest clones hold roughly 0.32%. Sequences were obtained from CD8+ T cells from PBMCs. These receptor sequences come from a human donor with multiple sclerosis.

The CDR3 protein is CASSQGGFRANEKLFF. The CDR3 nucleotides read TGTGCCAGCAGCCAAGGCGGATTCAGGGCTAATGAAAAACTGTTTTTT. The chain is built from TRBV14 and TRBJ1-4, with D possibly being TRBD1 (5 bases). V was trimmed by 1 base and J by 3 bases, leaving 12 bases between them. This CDR3 comprises 16 residues. The germline V gene encodes CDR1 SGHDN and CDR2 FVKESK.

The rearrangement uses TRBV29-1 and TRBJ2-7; 9 bases line up with TRBD1. V gave up 7 bases and J gave up 2 bases; unmatched junction bases: 9. This CDR3 region has 14 residues. Germline CDR1 reads SQVTM; CDR2 reads ANQGSEA. CDR3 residues: CSGMGQGSPYEQYV. CDR3 nucleotides: TGCAGCGGGATGGGACAGGGATCCCCCTACGAGCAGTACGTC.

The rearrangement links TRBV12-3 or TRBV12-4 to TRBJ1-2; tentatively, D is TRBD1 (5 bases). V was shortened by 7 bases and J by 4 bases, with 10 bases between the two germline ends. CDR3 length: 12 residues. CDR3 residues: CASTPGFYGYTF. For the CDR3, the DNA is TGTGCCAGCACCCCAGGGTTCTATGGCTACACCTTC.

This chain connects TRBV24-1 to TRBJ1-1, with TRBD1 as a possible D gene (6 bases). Deletions cut 0 bases from V and 8 bases from J, with 6 bases between. Per the germline V gene, CDR1 is KGHDR and CDR2 is SFDVKD. This CDR3 has 12 amino acids. CDR3 sequence: CATSDLGTEAFF. The CDR3, as DNA: TGTGCCACCAGTGATTTGGGGACAGAAGCTTTCTTT.

V and J are TRBV29-1 and TRBJ2-3; 10 bases align to TRBD1. Germline V lookup: CDR1 SQVTM, CDR2 ANQGSEA. V lost 1 base, J lost 3 bases, and 4 bases stayed unmatched. The CDR3 is 15 residues long. The CDR3 region has the DNA TGCAGCGTTGAAGGTGGGACAGGGGTGACAGATACGCAGTATTTT. This translates into CSVEGGTGVTDTQYF.

J is TRBJ1-5 and V is TRBV4-2; D gene ambiguous. CDR1 is LGHNA and CDR2 is YNFKEQ in the germline V gene. The CDR3 runs to 14 residues. V was trimmed by 2 bases and J by 7 bases, leaving 12 bases between them. Here the CDR3 reads CASSQSGIGQPQHF. CDR3 sequence (DNA): TGTGCCAGCAGCCAATCGGGGATAGGACAGCCCCAGCATTTT.

The V call is TRBV20-1, the J call TRBJ2-1; weak D call: TRBD2 (5 bases). Germline V gene sequence: CDR1 DFQATT, CDR2 SNEGSKA (reference sequence). This CDR3 spans 13 amino acids. The ends were cut back, 6 bases at V and 6 bases at J, with 15 bases in the middle. DNA for the CDR3: TGCAGTGCCGCCATACTAGGTCGCAATGAGCAGTTCTTC. Protein: CSAAILGRNEQFF.

This sequence joins TRBV2 and TRBJ2-7, with TRBD1 as a possible D gene (5 bases). This CDR3 region has 13 residues. The germline V and J ends were trimmed by 4 bases and 1 base, with 8 bases remaining between them. Germline V gene data show CDR1 as SNHLY and CDR2 as FYNNEI. The CDR3 sequence: CASSVRGSYEQYF. The CDR3 DNA sequence: TGTGCCAGCAGTGTAAGGGGATCCTACGAGCAGTACTTC.

The J gene is TRBJ2-3, the V gene TRBV27; 8 bases fit TRBD2. Germline CDR1 MNHEY, CDR2 SMNVEV (reference sequence). CDR3 size: 22 residues. V lost 3 bases and J lost 2; bases outside the gene matches: 25. CDR3 residues: CASSFIRGGRSWDLGNTDTQYF. CDR3 DNA: TGTGCCAGCAGTTTCATACGGGGGGGCCGAAGTTGGGATCTAGGAAACACAGATACGCAGTATTTT.

V usage is TRBV24-1 and J usage is TRBJ2-1, with D perhaps matching TRBD1 (5 bases). Germline CDR1 is KGHDR and CDR2 is SFDVKD. With 3 bases removed from V and 5 bases from J, the gap between germline ends came to 19 bases. CDR3 length: 17 residues. CDR3 sequence reads: CATSDGYAGSWNNEQFF. CDR3 nucleotide sequence: TGTGCCACCAGTGATGGATATGCAGGGTCGTGGAACAATGAGCAGTTCTTC.

This chain connects TRBV9 to TRBJ2-3; D possibly corresponds to TRBD1 (6 bases). The CDR3 sequence is 13 residues long. Germline values: CDR1 SGDLS, CDR2 YYNGEE. The V gene lost 4 bases and the J gene lost 6 bases, with 12 bases spanning the gap. DNA of the CDR3: TGTGCCAGCAGCCCCGGACAGTTGGATACGCAGTATTTT. Protein: CASSPGQLDTQYF.

The V and J genes are TRBV9 and TRBJ2-7; possibly TRBD1 for D (5 bases). V lost 0 bases to trimming and J lost 2 bases, with 12 bases between them. Per the germline V gene, CDR1 is SGDLS and CDR2 is YYNGEE. This CDR3 has 15 residues. The CDR3 coding sequence is TGTGCCAGCAGCGTAGGGTCAGGGAAACCCTACGAGCAGTACTTC. Its protein is CASSVGSGKPYEQYF.

The genes are TRBV15 and TRBJ2-5; D not certain. This CDR3 is 13 amino acids long. Germline-derived CDR1 and CDR2 are LNHNV and YYDKDF (reference sequence). Trimming took off 3 bases at V and 4 bases at J, with 9 bases between the two ends. The CDR3 sequence: CATSREIRETQYF. In nucleotides, the CDR3 is TGTGCCACCAGCAGGGAGATTCGAGAGACCCAGTACTTC.

This chain links TRBV27 with TRBJ1-5, with 11 bases fitting TRBD1. The CDR3 is made up of 17 amino acids. V was clipped by 6 bases and J by 3 bases; unmatched bases: 10. The germline CDR1 and CDR2 sequences are MNHEY and SMNVEV (reference sequence). The CDR3 here is CASSPGQGDPINQPQHF. CDR3 coding DNA: TGTGCCAGCAGCCCGGGACAGGGGGACCCCATCAATCAGCCCCAGCATTTT.

The chain employs TRBV19 and TRBJ1-2; D uncertain. CDR3 length: 13 residues. Germline CDR1 reads LNHDA; CDR2 reads SQIVND (reference sequence). V was trimmed by 4 bases and J by 4 bases, leaving 10 bases between them. The CDR3 reads CASSRGRRYGYTF. Written as DNA, the CDR3 is TGTGCCAGTAGTAGAGGACGGCGCTATGGCTACACCTTC. The full variable domain, in which reference TRBV19 and TRBJ1-2 provide the parts outside the CDR3, is DGGITQSPKYLFRKEGQNVTLSCEQNLNHDAMYWYRQDPGQGLRLIYYSQIVNDFQKGDIAEGYSVSREKKESFPLTVTSAQKNPTAFYLCASSRGRRYGYTFGSGTRLTVV.

The CDR3 nucleotides are TGCAGTGCTAGAGATATTGGGGTTCGGGGCCCCAGGCTATACTCTGGAAACACCATATATTTT. Amino acid sequence: CSARDIGVRGPRLYSGNTIYF. The chain has TRBV20-1 and TRBJ1-3; D is perhaps TRBD1 (5 bases). The CDR3 has 21 residues. Germline assignment: CDR1 DFQATT and CDR2 SNEGSKA (reference sequence). V was cut by 0 bases and J by 0 bases, with 27 bases left in between.

The chain is built from TRBV9 and TRBJ2-5, with no clear D. There are 14 residues in the CDR3. Germline V gives CDR1 SGDLS, CDR2 YYNGEE. V was shortened by 0 bases and J by 2 bases, with 8 bases between the two germline ends. Here the CDR3 reads CASSVEGKQETQYF. The CDR3 DNA is TGTGCCAGCAGCGTAGAAGGAAAACAAGAGACCCAGTACTTC.